The following is a T cell receptor beta chain sequence with its context. The antigen is undetermined. Amplification used 60 Vbeta primers and 13 Jbeta primers. Authors' methods: Around 11 million of some 80 million unique TCR beta chains were shared, per a later count. Repertoires were generated with immunoSEQ multiplex PCR, while TCRdb's copy carries only in-frame clones and drops some. V, J and clone size are those of that table, while D and trimming were read from the DNA. The sample data list approximately 75,000 clones. Germline loops: CDR1 MNHNS, CDR2 SASEGT. V shed 5 bases and J shed 4 bases, with 16 bases lying between them. The CDR3 consists of 15 residues. This entry belongs to a study of cytomegalovirus exposure and HLA in healthy donors. The study, taken as a whole, reports: Later, TCR association rates were found to vary by HLA locus, highest for DRB1 and lowest for HLA-C. In most subjects, TCR beta sequences reportedly gave accurate predictions of HLA-A and HLA-B alleles. TCR beta chains numbering some 160 were designated cytomegalovirus-associated.

The sequence was obtained from a boy aged 5-17 years in good health and CMV-seronegative. The chain uses TRBV6-1 and TRBJ2-3; perhaps TRBD1 as D (6 bases). Input material: PBMCs. The CDR3 loop is CASSSPGHEADTQYF. The CDR3 DNA is TGTGCCAGCAGTTCGCCGGGACATGAGGCAGATACGCAGTATTTT.